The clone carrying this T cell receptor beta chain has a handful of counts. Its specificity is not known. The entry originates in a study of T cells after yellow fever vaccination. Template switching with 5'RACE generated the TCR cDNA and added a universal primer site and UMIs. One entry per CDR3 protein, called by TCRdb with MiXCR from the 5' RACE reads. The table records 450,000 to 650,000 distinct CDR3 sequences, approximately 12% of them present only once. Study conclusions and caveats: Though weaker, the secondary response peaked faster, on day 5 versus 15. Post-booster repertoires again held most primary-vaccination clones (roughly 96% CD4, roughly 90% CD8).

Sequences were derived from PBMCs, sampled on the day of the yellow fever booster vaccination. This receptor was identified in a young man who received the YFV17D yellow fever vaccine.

CDR3 DNA sequence: TGCAGTGCTAGAGAAGCCCCTTTTGCTTTCTTT. Protein sequence: CSAREAPFAFF. The genes are TRBV20-1 and TRBJ1-1; D is undetermined. The V end lost 0 bases, the J end lost 11 bases, and 10 bases lay between the germline ends. Germline V lookup: CDR1 DFQATT, CDR2 SNEGSKA (reference sequence). The CDR3 length is 11 residues.